This entry lists 23 T cell receptor beta chains sequenced from one sample in a study of blood T cell repertoires in COVID-19. TCRdb's copy holds only in-frame clones and misses some; the assay was immunoSEQ multiplex PCR. The table has around 80,000 clones, around 90% seen once. Sequenced input: peripheral blood. The receptors were gathered from a human donor in a cohort sampled during active COVID-19.

The chain has TRBV19 and TRBJ1-2; D uncertain. The CDR3 is 12 amino acids. Trimming left V 7 bases short and J 4 bases short, with 10 bases between. Germline V gene lookup returns CDR1 LNHDA and CDR2 SQIVND (reference sequence). CDR3 loop: CASTSRAYGYTF. The CDR3 DNA is TGTGCCAGTACCTCGCGGGCCTATGGCTACACCTTC.

V usage is TRBV6-5 and J usage is TRBJ2-7, with TRBD1 matching over 8 bases. With 6 bases clipped from V and 6 bases from J, the junction kept 4 bases outside the gene matches. The CDR3 length is 12 residues. Germline assignment: CDR1 MNHEY and CDR2 SVGAGI. CDR3 sequence: CASRLTGGEQYF. DNA for the CDR3: TGTGCCAGCAGGCTAACAGGGGGCGAGCAGTACTTC.

The genes are TRBV19 and TRBJ2-7, with 9 bases that match TRBD1. This CDR3 contains 13 residues. With V trimmed by 9 bases and J by 3 bases, 6 bases remained unmatched. CDR1 LNHDA and CDR2 SQIVND come from the germline V gene (reference sequence). The CDR3, as DNA: TGTGCCAGCTCACAGGGGGCTGGCTACGAGCAGTACTTC. Residues: CASSQGAGYEQYF.

The V call is TRBV5-1, the J call TRBJ2-1, with TRBD2 as a possible D gene (6 bases). The germline V gene encodes CDR1 SGHRS and CDR2 YFSETQ. Trimming stripped 0 bases from V and 3 bases from J, with 10 bases between. This CDR3 has 15 amino acids. Written as DNA, the CDR3 is TGCGCCAGCAGCTTGGGGGTGGGGGGCTACAATGAGCAGTTCTTC. This gives the protein CASSLGVGGYNEQFF.

This clone appeared once. This chain uses TRBV14 with TRBJ1-2; D gene uncertain. There are 16 residues in the CDR3. Trimming pared 4 bases from V and 4 bases from J, leaving 19 bases between. CDR1 and CDR2 (germline): SGHDN, FVKESK. CDR3 sequence: CASSLIGSRETYGYTF. In nucleotides, the CDR3 is TGTGCCAGCAGCCTTATAGGTAGCCGAGAAACCTATGGCTACACCTTC.

This chain joins TRBV29-1 and TRBJ2-3, with D possibly being TRBD1 (7 bases). The CDR3 is 13 residues long. Germline V gene lookup returns CDR1 SQVTM and CDR2 ANQGSEA. Trimming removed 6 bases at V and 5 bases at J, with 15 bases between. The CDR3 DNA reads TGCAGCGTCGGCCAGGGGGGATTAGATACGCAGTATTTT. As protein: CSVGQGGLDTQYF.

The chain is built from TRBV7-3 and TRBJ2-2; 7 positions match TRBD1. J was trimmed by 3 bases and V by 5 bases; bases with no gene match: 6. CDR3 length: 15 amino acids. Germline loops: CDR1 SGHTA, CDR2 FQGTGA. For the CDR3, the DNA is TGTGCCAGCAGCAAAGGGACAGCCTACACCGGGGAGCTGTTTTTT. This encodes CASSKGTAYTGELFF. The full variable domain, with the rest looked up from reference TRBV7-3 and TRBJ2-2, is GAGVSQTPSNKVTEKGKYVELRCDPISGHTALYWYRQSLGQGPEFLIYFQGTGAADDSGLPNDRFFAVRPEGSVSTLKIQRTERGDSAVYLCASSKGTAYTGELFFGEGSRLTVL.

A few counts support this clone. The genes are TRBV5-4 and TRBJ2-2, with 9 nucleotides matching TRBD1. CDR1 and CDR2 from the germline V gene are SGHNT and YYREEE (reference sequence). V was pared by 4 bases and J by 5 bases, with 6 bases of the junction left unmatched. CDR3 length: 15 residues. CDR3: CASSPGQGNTGELFF. DNA of the CDR3: TGTGCCAGCAGCCCCGGACAGGGGAATACCGGGGAGCTGTTTTTT.

The chain has TRBV30 and TRBJ1-2, with TRBD1 matching 7 bases. The CDR3 is 13 residues long. Trimming took 3 bases from V and 7 from J; bases not matched to a gene: 8. Germline V gene sequence: CDR1 GTSNPN, CDR2 SVGIG (reference sequence). The CDR3 DNA is TGTGCCTGGAGCGGCGGACAGGTCGGTGGCTACACCTTC. Translated, it gives CAWSGGQVGGYTF. The complete variable domain, with remaining parts taken from reference TRBV30 and TRBJ1-2, reads SQTIHQWPATLVQPVGSPLSLECTVEGTSNPNLYWYRQAAGRGLQLLFYSVGIGQISSEVPQNLSASRPQDRQFILSSKKLLLSDSGFYLCAWSGGQVGGYTFGSGTRLTVV.

This chain connects TRBV2 to TRBJ2-7, with 7 bases lining up with TRBD2. The ends lost 7 bases at V and 4 bases at J; junction bases unmatched: 25. The CDR3 extends over 19 amino acids. CDR1 is SNHLY, CDR2 FYNNEI, per germline. CDR3 coding DNA: TGTGCCAGCAAAGGCCCGACTAGCCATGATACTCGAAATAATTACGAGCAGTACTTC. It encodes CASKGPTSHDTRNNYEQYF.

The J gene is TRBJ2-1, the V gene TRBV11-2, with TRBD1 as a possible D gene (6 bases). Germline V CDR1 and CDR2: SGHAT, FQNNGV. The CDR3 contains 13 residues. Between the trimmed V and J ends, which lost 6 bases and 4 bases, there was a span of 10 bases. The CDR3 bases are TGTGCCAGCAGGTCGGACAGTTACAATGAGCAGTTCTTC. Protein sequence: CASRSDSYNEQFF.

The chain recombines TRBV2 with TRBJ1-1; 7 bases line up with TRBD1. Losses at the gene ends were 6 bases for V and 0 bases for J; bases not matched to a gene: 7. The CDR3 is made up of 15 amino acids. The germline CDR1 and CDR2 sequences are SNHLY and FYNNEI. CDR3 in amino acids: CASRWDSNLNTEAFF. CDR3 DNA sequence: TGTGCCAGCAGATGGGACAGTAACTTGAACACTGAAGCTTTCTTT.

V and J are TRBV7-2 and TRBJ1-1, with 11 bases matching TRBD1. V lost 5 bases and J lost 4; bases outside the gene matches: 3. This CDR3 has 14 residues. The germline V gene has CDR1 SGHTA and CDR2 FQGNSA. CDR3 DNA sequence: TGTGCCAGCAGCCCCGGGACAGGGGGCACTGAAGCTTTCTTT. Translating gives CASSPGTGGTEAFF. The full variable domain, completed using reference TRBV7-2 and TRBJ1-1, is GAGVSQSPSNKVTEKGKDVELRCDPISGHTALYWYRQSLGQGLEFLIYFQGNSAPDKSGLPSDRFSAERTGGSVSTLTIQRTQQEDSAVYLCASSPGTGGTEAFFGQGTRLTVV.

V and J are TRBV27 and TRBJ2-5; 7 bases map to TRBD2. Germline-derived CDR1 and CDR2 are MNHEY and SMNVEV (reference sequence). The CDR3 covers 15 residues. V was clipped by 2 bases and J by 5 bases; unmatched bases: 8. CDR3 sequence (DNA): TGTGCCAGCAGTTTAGGAGCGGGGTCTTGGGAGACCCAGTACTTC. Translated, it gives CASSLGAGSWETQYF.

J is TRBJ1-2 and V is TRBV28, with 7 bases aligning to TRBD1. This CDR3 has 13 residues. Trimming cost V 6 bases and J 3 bases; bases outside gene matches: 4. Germline V gene data show CDR1 as MDHEN and CDR2 as SYDVKM. The CDR3 reads CASSTGQYYGYTF. The CDR3 region has the DNA TGTGCCAGCAGCACGGGACAGTACTATGGCTACACCTTC.

The chain recombines TRBV11-3 with TRBJ2-1; 7 nucleotides line up with TRBD1. The germline V gene has CDR1 SGHNT and CDR2 YENEEA. The ends lost 3 bases at V and 5 bases at J; junction bases unmatched: 7. The CDR3 covers 15 residues. This CDR3 is CASSLAGTENNEQFF. Written as DNA, the CDR3 is TGTGCCAGCAGCTTGGCCGGGACAGAGAACAATGAGCAGTTCTTC.

The chain joins TRBV23-1 to TRBJ2-1; maybe TRBD1 (6 bases). TRBV23-1 is identified as an open reading frame with a role that is uncertain. V was cut by 4 bases and J by 4 bases, with 26 bases left in between. The CDR3 has 19 residues. The CDR3 loop reads CASSPRPQGITKLYNEQFF. The CDR3 DNA follows: TGCGCCAGCAGTCCTCGACCCCAGGGGATAACTAAACTATACAATGAGCAGTTCTTC.

This rearrangement joins TRBV3-1 (or the pseudogene TRBV3-2) to TRBJ2-1; 12 bases match TRBD2. CDR1 is LGHDT, CDR2 YNNKEL, per germline (reference sequence). This CDR3 is 16 amino acids long. Unmatched junction bases numbered 7, after V lost 1 base and J lost 9 bases. CDR3 sequence: CASSQAPLAGGGEQFF. In DNA, the CDR3 is TGTGCCAGCAGCCAAGCACCCCTAGCGGGAGGGGGTGAGCAGTTCTTC.

The CDR3: CASSRRLNSPLHF. The CDR3 region has the DNA TGTGCCAGCAGCCGCAGATTGAATTCACCCCTCCACTTT. The chain couples TRBV14 to TRBJ1-6; D is unclear. The V gene lost 4 bases and the J gene lost 7 bases, with 8 bases spanning the gap. The CDR3 sequence is 13 residues long. The germline CDR1 and CDR2 sequences are SGHDN and FVKESK.

The chain combines TRBV6-5 with TRBJ2-2; no reliable D call. This CDR3 is built from 16 residues. Germline V gene lookup returns CDR1 MNHEY and CDR2 SVGAGI. V lost 0 bases, J lost 6 bases, and 14 bases lay in between. CDR3 DNA: TGTGCCAGCAGTTACTCTTCCCCCCCCGCGGCCGGGGAGCTGTTTTTT. This gives the protein CASSYSSPPAAGELFF.

The CDR3 sequence: CASRLQGGGNQPQHF. The CDR3 DNA sequence: TGTGCCAGCCGCTTACAGGGCGGCGGCAATCAGCCCCAGCATTTT. The chain couples TRBV2 to TRBJ1-5; perhaps TRBD1 as D (6 bases). V lost 8 bases to trimming and J lost 2 bases, with 16 bases between them. This CDR3 comprises 15 residues. CDR1 is SNHLY, CDR2 FYNNEI, per germline. The variable domain in full, completed from reference TRBV2 and TRBJ1-5, reads EPEVTQTPSHQVTQMGQEVILRCVPISNHLYFYWYRQILGQKVEFLVSFYNNEISEKSEIFDDQFSVERPDGSNFTLKIRSTKLEDSAMYFCASRLQGGGNQPQHFGDGTRLSIL.

CDR3 DNA: TGTGCCAGCAGTCCCTTAACATTGTTAACTGAAGCTTTCTTT. It translates to CASSPLTLLTEAFF. The chain employs TRBV6-5 and TRBJ1-1; unclear D gene. The CDR3 has 14 amino acids. Germline lookup yields CDR1 MNHEY and CDR2 SVGAGI. Trimming removed 5 bases from V and 5 bases from J, with 15 bases in between.

The chain couples TRBV6-4 to TRBJ2-2; TRBD1 is a possible D gene (5 bases). CDR3 length: 13 amino acids. V was cut by 4 bases and J by 6 bases, with 9 bases left in between. CDR1 and CDR2 (germline): MRHNA, SNTAGT. CDR3 sequence (DNA): TGTGCCAGCAGTGGCAGGGTCGCCGGGGAGCTGTTTTTT. Translation: CASSGRVAGELFF.